A selection of T cell receptor beta chains follows, all from one sample in a study of cytomegalovirus exposure and HLA in healthy donors. Sequenced by immunoSEQ multiplex PCR; TCRdb stores in-frame clones only, minus some. This sample yields 100,000 or so clones, of which approximately 80% are seen a single time; around 6% belongs to the top ten. The sequenced material came from PBMCs. The receptors here all came from a male donor in good health and CMV-seronegative. CDR3s leave out the opening cysteine and the closing phenylalanine or tryptophan. The D gene is left open where the match is weak.

j_gene: TRBJ1-1
v_gene: TRBV19
d_gene: TRBD1
CDR3aa: AVKTGGASGDTEAF

j_gene: TRBJ1-5
v_gene: TRBV2
d_gene: TRBD1
CDR3aa: ASGQGSNQPQH

j_gene: TRBJ1-1
v_gene: TRBV7-9
d_gene: .
CDR3aa: ASSLVVDSEAF

j_gene: TRBJ2-7
v_gene: TRBV4-2
d_gene: .
CDR3aa: ASSQELVYEQY

j_gene: TRBJ2-5
v_gene: TRBV28
d_gene: .
CDR3aa: ASSLGPDTQETQY

j_gene: TRBJ2-2
v_gene: TRBV6-4
d_gene: .
CDR3aa: ASSEGTTGELF

j_gene: TRBJ2-5
v_gene: TRBV6-1
d_gene: TRBD2
CDR3aa: ASSEGGRRETQY

j_gene: TRBJ1-1
v_gene: TRBV4-3
d_gene: .
CDR3aa: ASSQDRGTEAF

j_gene: TRBJ1-4
v_gene: TRBV30
d_gene: .
CDR3aa: AWTPGTFVSTNEKLF

j_gene: TRBJ2-5
v_gene: TRBV4-1
d_gene: TRBD1
CDR3aa: ASSSRTGTGETQY

j_gene: TRBJ2-5
v_gene: TRBV9
d_gene: .
CDR3aa: ASSTRGLPRQETQY

j_gene: TRBJ1-4
v_gene: TRBV5-1
d_gene: TRBD1
CDR3aa: ASSLEGTVNKLF

j_gene: TRBJ2-3
v_gene: TRBV30
d_gene: .
CDR3aa: AWSLYTDTQY

j_gene: TRBJ2-7
v_gene: TRBV6-5
d_gene: .
CDR3aa: ASSSRGGGLYEQY

j_gene: TRBJ2-1
v_gene: TRBV6-5
d_gene: .
CDR3aa: ASRRGGNNEQF

j_gene: TRBJ2-2
v_gene: TRBV7-9
d_gene: TRBD2
CDR3aa: SSALTGGNTGELF

j_gene: TRBJ1-5
v_gene: TRBV19
d_gene: .
CDR3aa: ASTVSNQPQH

j_gene: TRBJ2-1
v_gene: TRBV11-2
d_gene: TRBD2
CDR3aa: ASSPYPSGRAHNEQF

j_gene: TRBJ2-7
v_gene: TRBV30
d_gene: .
CDR3aa: AWSVSDEQY

j_gene: TRBJ1-2
v_gene: TRBV30
d_gene: TRBD1
CDR3aa: AWGQGSYGYT

j_gene: TRBJ2-5
v_gene: TRBV5-1
d_gene: TRBD2
CDR3aa: ASSSTNTILAHGETQY

j_gene: TRBJ2-1
v_gene: TRBV6-1
d_gene: .
CDR3aa: ASSEVGRGNEQF

j_gene: TRBJ2-7
v_gene: TRBV29-1
d_gene: .
CDR3aa: SVGVYEQY

j_gene: TRBJ2-3
v_gene: TRBV7-2
d_gene: TRBD1
CDR3aa: ASSRDRTPTDTQY

j_gene: TRBJ2-2
v_gene: TRBV14
d_gene: .
CDR3aa: ASSQWGAGELF

j_gene: TRBJ2-3
v_gene: TRBV5-6
d_gene: TRBD2
CDR3aa: ASTSQGLAGGRDTQY

j_gene: TRBJ1-5
v_gene: TRBV28
d_gene: .
CDR3aa: ASSSSQAPRAQH

j_gene: TRBJ1-1
v_gene: TRBV4-1
d_gene: TRBD1
CDR3aa: ASSQTSGGTEAF

j_gene: TRBJ1-5
v_gene: TRBV15
d_gene: .
CDR3aa: ATTDEGGIQPQH

j_gene: TRBJ1-2
v_gene: TRBV28
d_gene: TRBD1
CDR3aa: ASQTGTGVYGYT

j_gene: TRBJ2-4
v_gene: TRBV19
d_gene: .
CDR3aa: ASKDRQGTPHGNIQY

j_gene: TRBJ2-2
v_gene: TRBV5-1
d_gene: TRBD2
CDR3aa: ASSLGAGVGGTGELF

j_gene: .
v_gene: TRBV5-1
d_gene: .
CDR3aa: ASRGGYEQY

j_gene: TRBJ2-7
v_gene: TRBV9
d_gene: .
CDR3aa: ASSVRRASDEQY

j_gene: TRBJ2-1
v_gene: TRBV14
d_gene: TRBD2
CDR3aa: ASSQGTSGRLSYNGQF

j_gene: TRBJ2-7
v_gene: TRBV5-4
d_gene: .
CDR3aa: ASSLGLANTYEQY

j_gene: TRBJ2-7
v_gene: TRBV5-5
d_gene: TRBD2
CDR3aa: ASSLGLGLEREQY

j_gene: TRBJ1-1
v_gene: TRBV11-3
d_gene: .
CDR3aa: ASSLGLSGTEAF

j_gene: .
v_gene: TRBV18
d_gene: .
CDR3aa: ASSPRDTRNEQY

j_gene: TRBJ2-3
v_gene: TRBV19
d_gene: .
CDR3aa: ASSGERDRGSDTQY

j_gene: TRBJ2-7
v_gene: TRBV4-1
d_gene: TRBD1
CDR3aa: ASSWGTGSNEQY

j_gene: TRBJ2-2
v_gene: TRBV7-3
d_gene: .
CDR3aa: ASSPSRVASTGELF

j_gene: TRBJ1-4
v_gene: TRBV4-1
d_gene: .
CDR3aa: ASSLSGGAGNEKLF

j_gene: TRBJ2-3
v_gene: TRBV25-1
d_gene: .
CDR3aa: ASSETRVLRTDTQY

j_gene: TRBJ1-1
v_gene: TRBV11-2
d_gene: TRBD1
CDR3aa: ASSYDRGGTEAF

j_gene: TRBJ2-7
v_gene: TRBV11-2
d_gene: .
CDR3aa: ASSQLVPYEQY

j_gene: TRBJ2-1
v_gene: TRBV4-2
d_gene: .
CDR3aa: ASSRASSYNEQF

j_gene: TRBJ2-7
v_gene: TRBV6-9
d_gene: TRBD2
CDR3aa: ASSDGAGGQSEQY

j_gene: TRBJ1-6
v_gene: TRBV2
d_gene: .
CDR3aa: ASSEPGSPLH

j_gene: TRBJ2-4
v_gene: TRBV5-6
d_gene: TRBD1
CDR3aa: ASSLGTGIAKNIQY

j_gene: TRBJ2-3
v_gene: TRBV27
d_gene: .
CDR3aa: ASSPPPERTSTDTQY

j_gene: TRBJ1-1
v_gene: TRBV5-6
d_gene: .
CDR3aa: ASSLAPGEGFEAF

j_gene: TRBJ1-1
v_gene: TRBV4-3
d_gene: TRBD1
CDR3aa: ASSQDRQGVMWVF

j_gene: TRBJ1-1
v_gene: TRBV27
d_gene: .
CDR3aa: ASSLLGVGTEAF

j_gene: TRBJ1-1
v_gene: TRBV27
d_gene: .
CDR3aa: ASSLGPGRTEAF

j_gene: TRBJ2-7
v_gene: TRBV7-8
d_gene: TRBD1
CDR3aa: ASSQGQGAYEQY

j_gene: TRBJ1-3
v_gene: TRBV28
d_gene: TRBD1
CDR3aa: ASSLYGTGGAGNTIY

j_gene: TRBJ2-1
v_gene: TRBV7-9
d_gene: TRBD2
CDR3aa: ASSLKVGLAGANEQF

j_gene: TRBJ2-5
v_gene: TRBV28
d_gene: TRBD1
CDR3aa: ASSSTLTGGTETQY

j_gene: TRBJ2-5
v_gene: TRBV7-2
d_gene: TRBD2
CDR3aa: ASSRSGTSGSKTQY